One and the same sample provided the 7 T cell receptor beta chains below, sequenced in a study of OX40 agonist ivuxolimab in advanced cancers. Produced via immunoSEQ multiplex PCR; TCRdb's table is partial and in-frame only. The table lists 86,000 or so clones, roughly nine tenths of them singletons. The sample was CD4+ or CD8+ T cells sorted from blood, taken in a trial of the OX40 agonist ivuxolimab. Receptor source: an adult with an advanced solid tumor such as melanoma, head and neck, liver or kidney cancer.

The CDR3 DNA reads TGTGCCAGTCAGGTTATTGGGGATCAGCCCCAGCATTTT. It codes for CASQVIGDQPQHF. The V gene is TRBV2, the J gene TRBJ1-5, with D hard to call. Germline CDR1 SNHLY, CDR2 FYNNEI. V lost 9 bases, J lost 5 bases, and 14 bases lay in between. This CDR3 spans 13 amino acids.

The chain joins TRBV6-5 to TRBJ2-5, with TRBD2 identical over 8 bases. The CDR3 is made up of 13 amino acids. CDR1 and CDR2 (germline): MNHEY, SVGAGI. The J segment lost 5 bases and the V segment lost 7 bases, leaving 6 bases of the junction unmatched. The CDR3 protein is CASNNGGDETQYF. The CDR3 nucleotides read TGTGCCAGCAATAACGGGGGGGACGAGACCCAGTACTTC.

The rearrangement uses TRBV5-4 and TRBJ2-7, with 7 bases that match TRBD2. V trimming: 4 bases; J trimming: 1 base; junction bases outside the gene matches: 8. There are 15 residues in the CDR3. From germline, CDR1 is SGHNT and CDR2 YYREEE (reference sequence). CDR3 in amino acids: CASSPPLADSYEQYF. DNA of the CDR3: TGTGCCAGCAGCCCTCCCCTAGCGGATTCCTACGAGCAGTACTTC.

This sequence joins TRBV11-2 and TRBJ2-3, with D maybe TRBD1 (5 bases). CDR1 SGHAT and CDR2 FQNNGV come from the germline V gene. With 0 bases removed from V and 1 base from J, the gap between germline ends came to 5 bases. CDR3 length: 14 amino acids. The CDR3 reads CASSLEGRTDTQYF. CDR3 nucleotide sequence: TGTGCCAGCAGCTTAGAGGGGCGCACAGATACGCAGTATTTT.

This clone has just a few counts. The V and J genes are TRBV28 and TRBJ2-1, with 7 bases lining up with TRBD2. The CDR3 has 16 amino acids. CDR1 is MDHEN and CDR2 is SYDVKM in the germline V gene. Trimming at V came to 6 bases and at J to 8 bases, leaving 16 bases not matched to a gene. CDR3 in DNA: TGTGCCAGCAGCACCTCTTGGGGGGAGGGCAGGGATGAGCAGTTCTTC. It encodes CASSTSWGEGRDEQFF.

Here the CDR3 reads CASGTSGADTQYF. The CDR3 region has the DNA TGTGCTAGTGGTACCTCGGGGGCAGATACGCAGTATTTT. The J gene is TRBJ2-3, the V gene TRBV12-5; D is possibly TRBD2 (6 bases). Trimming left V 5 bases short and J 4 bases short, with 10 bases between. Per the germline V gene, CDR1 is LGHNT and CDR2 is FRNRAP. The CDR3 is 13 residues long.

The CDR3 loop reads CASSLRGSYYGYTF. Here the CDR3 DNA reads TGTGCCAGCAGTTTGCGGGGGTCCTACTATGGCTACACCTTC. The chain carries TRBV28 and TRBJ1-2, with D perhaps TRBD1 (5 bases). The V gene's germline CDR1 is MDHEN and CDR2 SYDVKM. The CDR3 length is 14 residues. The V and J ends lost 3 bases and 3 bases respectively, with 11 bases between them.